This T cell receptor beta chain was recovered during a study of blood T cell repertoires in COVID-19. For the study at large: Specimens from acute and convalescent COVID-19 originated in the United States, Italy and Spain. PBMCs, B-cell-depleted T cells, or T cells provided the cDNA or gDNA that made up the material.

The germline CDR1 and CDR2 sequences are MNHEY and SMNVEV (reference sequence). The V end lost 6 bases, the J end lost 1 base, and 16 bases lay between the germline ends. The CDR3 loop spans 16 amino acids. Authors' methods: The assay estimated nucleated cells by amplifying reference gene primers. The method was immunoSEQ multiplex PCR; TCRdb's version includes in-frame clones alone and lacks a portion of them. V and J calls plus clone size are reproduced from that table; the DNA served to infer D and trimming. The sample records about 25,000 clones, approximately 79% being singletons. The TCR originated in an elderly woman with acute or convalescent COVID-19. V is TRBV27 and J is TRBJ1-5; D might be TRBD1 (6 bases). The material sequenced was peripheral blood. CDR3 coding DNA: TGTGCCAGCAGCACACAGGGAGGGAGGAGCAATCAGCCCCAGCATTTT. It yields the protein CASSTQGGRSNQPQHF.